These 20 T cell receptor beta chains originate from one sample sequenced in a study of blood T cell repertoires in COVID-19. Data came from immunoSEQ multiplex PCR; TCRdb stores just in-frame clones and leaves some out. The sample shows 100,000 to 140,000 clones, approximately 90% of them seen only once. The sequencing input was peripheral blood. Receptors originate from a young woman with acute or convalescent COVID-19.

The V call is TRBV27, the J call TRBJ1-2; 10 bases are shared with TRBD1. The CDR3 has 15 residues. Germline assignment: CDR1 MNHEY and CDR2 SMNVEV (reference sequence). The junction had 8 bases not matched to a gene; V was cut back by 6 bases and J by 4 bases. The CDR3 sequence: CASSPMDRGGYGYTF. CDR3 sequence (DNA): TGTGCCAGCAGCCCTATGGACAGGGGGGGCTATGGCTACACCTTC.

CDR3 nucleotides: TGTGCCTGGAGAGCGTGGGATTCACCCCTCCACTTT. Its translation: CAWRAWDSPLHF. J is TRBJ1-6 and V is TRBV30; D remains ambiguous. Trimming pared 3 bases from V and 8 bases from J, leaving 8 bases between. The CDR3 has 12 amino acids. The germline gives CDR1 GTSNPN, CDR2 SVGIG (reference sequence).

This chain connects TRBV2 to TRBJ2-5, with D tentatively TRBD2 (5 bases). CDR1 is SNHLY and CDR2 is FYNNEI in the germline V gene. V was shortened by 6 bases and J by 2 bases, with 10 bases between the two germline ends. CDR3 length equals 13 residues. This CDR3 reads CASRDRGQETQYF. The CDR3 DNA follows: TGTGCCAGCAGGGACCGGGGTCAAGAGACCCAGTACTTC.

J is TRBJ1-6 and V is TRBV13; D call uncertain. Per germline, CDR1 PRHDT and CDR2 FYEKMQ (reference sequence). Trimming took 4 bases from V and 9 from J, leaving 13 bases between them. The CDR3 sequence is 14 residues long. The CDR3 spells CASSSSYLRSPLHF. In DNA form, the CDR3 reads TGTGCCAGCAGCTCCTCCTACTTGCGTTCACCCCTCCACTTT. Variable domain in full (rest from reference TRBV13 and TRBJ1-6): AAGVIQSPRHLIKEKRETATLKCYPIPRHDTVYWYQQGPGQDPQFLISFYEKMQSDKGSIPDRFSAQQFSDYHSELNMSSLELGDSALYFCASSSSYLRSPLHFGNGTRLTVT.

J is TRBJ2-1 and V is TRBV2, with TRBD1 matching 7 bases. Germline V gene lookup returns CDR1 SNHLY and CDR2 FYNNEI. The ends lost 4 bases at V and 7 bases at J; junction bases unmatched: 16. The CDR3 runs 17 residues. The CDR3 reads CASSVPYYRGRINEQFF. The CDR3 coding sequence is TGTGCCAGCAGTGTCCCATATTACAGGGGTCGGATTAATGAGCAGTTCTTC.

The CDR3 nucleotides read TGCGCCAGCAGCCAAGTAGCAACTAATGAAAAACTGTTTTTT. Translation gives CASSQVATNEKLFF. This chain joins TRBV4-3 and TRBJ1-4; D unclear. V was pared by 1 base and J by 0 bases, with 3 bases between. The CDR3 sequence is 14 residues long. Germline-derived CDR1 and CDR2 are LGHNA and YSLEER.

This rearrangement joins TRBV6-5 to TRBJ2-7; 10 positions agree with TRBD2. This CDR3 has 15 residues. The germline gives CDR1 MNHEY, CDR2 SVGAGI. The J segment lost 3 bases and the V segment lost 2 bases, leaving 4 bases of the junction unmatched. As DNA, the CDR3 is TGTGCCAGCAGTTACGGGTCTAGCGGGAGCTACGAGCAGTACTTC. As protein: CASSYGSSGSYEQYF.

The rearrangement links TRBV7-3 to TRBJ2-2; 8 bases match TRBD1. Looked up from germline, CDR1 is SGHTA and CDR2 is FQGTGA. The CDR3 runs 16 residues. The V segment lost 5 bases and the J segment 2 bases; nucleotides outside the gene matches: 7. CDR3 coding DNA: TGTGCCAGCAGCCTACTCGGACAGGGAAACACCGGGGAGCTGTTTTTT. Its translation: CASSLLGQGNTGELFF. The full variable domain, rest sourced from reference TRBV7-3 and TRBJ2-2, is GAGVSQTPSNKVTEKGKYVELRCDPISGHTALYWYRQSLGQGPEFLIYFQGTGAADDSGLPNDRFFAVRPEGSVSTLKIQRTERGDSAVYLCASSLLGQGNTGELFFGEGSRLTVL.

The rearrangement links TRBV4-1 to TRBJ1-4; tentatively, D is TRBD1 (5 bases). The germline gives CDR1 MGHRA, CDR2 YSYEKL. The length of the CDR3 is 14 residues. The ends were cut back, 6 bases at V and 4 bases at J, with 12 bases in the middle. The CDR3 coding sequence is TGCGCCAGCAGGTCGGGGGTTTTTAATGAAAAACTGTTTTTT. It is translated as CASRSGVFNEKLFF.

V usage is TRBV7-8 and J usage is TRBJ1-1, with 8 nucleotides matching TRBD1. V shed 2 bases, J shed 3 bases, and the junction held 8 bases outside the gene matches. This CDR3 region has 16 residues. CDR1 and CDR2 from the germline V gene are SGHVS and FQNEAQ. This CDR3 is CASSLFRQGYDTEAFF. In nucleotides, the CDR3 is TGTGCCAGCAGCTTATTCCGACAGGGGTATGACACTGAAGCTTTCTTT.

The chain has TRBV6-5 and TRBJ2-7; no firm D call. V lost 7 bases to trimming and J lost 1 base, with 11 bases between them. This CDR3 has 13 amino acids. Looked up from germline, CDR1 is MNHEY and CDR2 is SVGAGI. CDR3 in DNA: TGTGCCAGCAACTACGGCCCATCCTACGAGCAGTACTTC. Translated, it gives CASNYGPSYEQYF.

This chain uses TRBV6-5 with TRBJ2-5; no definite D call. Germline V gene sequence: CDR1 MNHEY, CDR2 SVGAGI. The CDR3 runs to 14 residues. The ends were cut back, 2 bases at V and 5 bases at J, with 12 bases in the middle. CDR3 bases: TGTGCCAGCAGTTACCGAAACCCCAGGGAGACCCAGTACTTC. Its translation: CASSYRNPRETQYF.

The V gene is TRBV24-1, the J gene TRBJ2-5; D call uncertain. With 4 bases removed from V and 4 bases from J, the gap between germline ends came to 3 bases. The CDR3 is 11 residues long. Germline lookup yields CDR1 KGHDR and CDR2 SFDVKD. CDR3 in DNA: TGTGCCACCAGTGAGGCAGAGACCCAGTACTTC. Its protein product is CATSEAETQYF.

The chain couples TRBV4-1 to TRBJ1-1; no clear D. The CDR3 sequence is 15 residues long. The ends were cut back, 0 bases at V and 4 bases at J, with 12 bases in the middle. CDR1 and CDR2 (germline): MGHRA, YSYEKL. CDR3 nucleotides: TGCGCCAGCAGCCAAGAGGTCCGGGAGATCACTGAAGCTTTCTTT. Encoded protein: CASSQEVREITEAFF.

The chain has TRBV27 and TRBJ2-7; D may be TRBD2 (6 bases). CDR3 length: 15 residues. The V and J ends lost 6 bases and 7 bases respectively, with 22 bases between them. Per the germline V gene, CDR1 is MNHEY and CDR2 is SMNVEV (reference sequence). The CDR3 DNA follows: TGTGCCAGCAGAGTGCGAGGGGACTCCCGGAGTGAGCAGTACTTC. As protein: CASRVRGDSRSEQYF.

Only one count was recorded for this clone. The chain's CDR3 is CASRPPLTSGGAGVSEQFF. The DNA of the CDR3 is TGTGCCAGCAGACCTCCCTTGACTAGCGGGGGGGCCGGGGTTAGTGAGCAGTTCTTC. The rearrangement uses TRBV27 and TRBJ2-1, with 14 bases identical to TRBD2. Germline CDR1 reads MNHEY; CDR2 reads SMNVEV (reference sequence). Losses at the gene ends were 6 bases for V and 9 bases for J; bases not matched to a gene: 19. This CDR3 contains 19 residues.

The gene calls are TRBV29-1 and TRBJ2-7; 7 bases agree with TRBD1. V lost 3 bases, J lost 6 bases, and 8 bases stayed unmatched. The germline V gene has CDR1 SQVTM and CDR2 ANQGSEA. This CDR3 has 13 residues. The CDR3 protein is CSVEFPTGLEQYF. In nucleotides, the CDR3 is TGCAGCGTTGAGTTTCCGACAGGGCTCGAGCAGTACTTC.

The chain employs TRBV6-1 and TRBJ1-5; D uncertain. Germline-derived CDR1 and CDR2 are MNHNS and SASEGT. This CDR3 has 14 amino acids. Between the trimmed V and J ends, which lost 1 base and 4 bases, there was a span of 8 bases. The CDR3 bases are TGTGCCAGCAGTGAAGTCGGAGGTAATCAGCCCCAGCATTTT. Its translation: CASSEVGGNQPQHF.

The V call is TRBV4-1, the J call TRBJ1-5; tentatively, D is TRBD1 (5 bases). Germline V lookup: CDR1 MGHRA, CDR2 YSYEKL. The CDR3 covers 18 residues. The ends were cut back, 0 bases at V and 5 bases at J, with 20 bases in the middle. The CDR3: CASSQDWQGGLFDQPQHF. The CDR3 DNA is TGCGCCAGCAGCCAAGATTGGCAGGGAGGACTTTTTGATCAGCCCCAGCATTTT.

The V gene is TRBV7-2, the J gene TRBJ1-3; D is uncertain. Germline CDR1 SGHTA, CDR2 FQGNSA. The CDR3 contains 14 residues. V was shortened by 5 bases and J by 2 bases, with 10 bases between the two germline ends. The CDR3 sequence: CASSPGNAGNTIYF. CDR3 nucleotides: TGTGCCAGCAGCCCGGGGAACGCTGGAAACACCATATATTTT.